The T cell receptor beta chain described here comes from a study of OX40 agonist ivuxolimab in advanced cancers. Using immunoSEQ multiplex PCR, the repertoire was profiled, and TCRdb retains in-frame clones only, with some absent. The repertoire consists of 70,000 to 95,000 clones, with around 90% occurring once and the leading ten covering 1.1%. The receptor was derived from an adult with an advanced solid tumor such as melanoma, head and neck, liver or kidney cancer. The sample in question was CD4+ or CD8+ T cells sorted from blood, obtained in a trial of the OX40 agonist ivuxolimab.

Here the CDR3 reads CASSLFHSNTGELFF. The CDR3 DNA reads TGTGCCAGCAGCTTATTTCACAGTAACACCGGGGAGCTGTTTTTT. The J gene is TRBJ2-2, the V gene TRBV7-9; D is ambiguous. Germline V gene lookup returns CDR1 SEHNR and CDR2 FQNEAQ (reference sequence). The CDR3 length is 15 residues. Trimming shortened V by 2 bases and J by 2 bases, and 9 bases separated the two germline ends.